Each of the 7 T cell receptor beta chains below was sequenced from the same sample in a study of T cell repertoires in cytomegalovirus infection. From the reads, TCRdb called clonotypes with MiXCR, one entry per CDR3 protein. The sample lists under 350,000 distinct CDR3 sequences; over 7.5% were seen once. Sequences were obtained from PBMCs. All receptors derive from a human donor in good health (CMV status not recorded). Some clones in this sample may be carry-over from other donors' samples.

The rearrangement links TRBV7-2 to TRBJ2-1; D unresolved. The V gene's germline CDR1 is SGHTA and CDR2 FQGNSA. V dropped 1 base and J dropped 10 bases, with 11 bases sitting between them. The CDR3 consists of 13 residues. The CDR3 DNA reads as TGTGCCAGCAGCTTAGATACCCGCCGGGAGCAGTTCTTC. This gives the protein CASSLDTRREQFF.

This clonotype was seen many times. The rearrangement links TRBV7-2 to TRBJ2-5; D call uncertain. The CDR3 totals 12 residues. Germline assignment: CDR1 SGHTA and CDR2 FQGNSA. V shed 0 bases and J shed 5 bases, with 4 bases lying between them. The CDR3 loop is CASSLARETQYF. The CDR3 region has the DNA TGTGCCAGCAGCTTAGCCCGGGAGACCCAGTACTTC.

At least ten counts were recorded for this clonotype. This chain joins TRBV7-6 and TRBJ1-1; D is perhaps TRBD1 (6 bases). V was trimmed by 5 bases and J by 2 bases, leaving 12 bases between them. In germline, CDR1 is SGHVS, CDR2 FNYEAQ. The CDR3 runs 14 residues. The CDR3 loop reads CASSTWTENTEAFF. DNA for the CDR3: TGTGCCAGCAGCACCTGGACAGAAAACACTGAAGCTTTCTTT.

This clonotype was seen ten or more times. The rearrangement links TRBV6-2 or TRBV6-3 to TRBJ1-5; unclear D gene. CDR1 is MNHEY, CDR2 SVGEGT, per germline. The CDR3 is 15 residues long. Trimming took off 0 bases at V and 2 bases at J, with 8 bases between the two ends. CDR3 sequence reads: CASSYSALGNQPQHF. DNA of the CDR3: TGTGCCAGCAGTTACTCTGCCCTCGGCAATCAGCCCCAGCATTTT.

This clonotype was counted at least ten times. The chain combines TRBV7-8 with TRBJ1-2; possibly TRBD1 for D (5 bases). Trimming removed 3 bases at V and 6 bases at J, with 20 bases between. The length of the CDR3 is 16 residues. Germline values: CDR1 SGHVS, CDR2 FQNEAQ. The CDR3 DNA is TGTGCCAGCAGCTTCTATCCTCGGGGGGTCGAGGATGGCTACACCTTC. Residues: CASSFYPRGVEDGYTF.

This clonotype appeared a few times. This chain connects TRBV28 to TRBJ2-3, with 7 bases lining up with TRBD1. The CDR3 consists of 15 residues. CDR1 and CDR2 from the germline V gene are MDHEN and SYDVKM. Trimming removed 5 bases from V and 6 bases from J; junction bases left unmatched: 11. The DNA of the CDR3 is TGTGCCAGCAGTAGTACAGGGGATTTACGGGATACGCAGTATTTT. This gives the protein CASSSTGDLRDTQYF.

This clonotype has at least ten counts. The gene calls are TRBV5-6 and TRBJ1-5, with a tentative D call TRBD1 (6 bases). This CDR3 region has 14 residues. The ends were cut back, 3 bases at V and 4 bases at J, with 11 bases in the middle. CDR1 and CDR2 from the germline V gene are SGHDT and YYEEEE. CDR3 residues: CASSSRTENQPQHF. CDR3 nucleotides: TGTGCCAGCAGCTCGAGGACAGAAAATCAGCCCCAGCATTTT.